The 4 T cell receptor beta chains presented below share a single source sample, sequenced in a study of CD8 T cells in ankylosing spondylitis. Each CDR3 protein gets one entry after TCRdb re-called the 5' RACE reads with MiXCR. The repertoire consists of about 200,000 distinct CDR3 sequences, with 9.5% to 15% occurring once and the leading ten covering 15% to 20%. The specimen sequenced was blood, either unsorted or a sorted T cell fraction (not recorded which). The receptors were sampled from a male donor with ankylosing spondylitis or in good health (not recorded which).

This clonotype was counted ten times or more. The chain carries TRBV4-2 and TRBJ2-7; possibly TRBD1 for D (6 bases). Trimming took 3 bases from V and 4 from J, leaving 19 bases between them. Germline V lookup: CDR1 LGHNA, CDR2 YNFKEQ. This CDR3 spans 16 amino acids. CDR3: CASSQAFIGQSYEQYF. The CDR3, as DNA: TGTGCCAGCAGCCAGGCCTTTATCGGACAGTCTTACGAGCAGTACTTC.

This chain joins TRBV20-1 and TRBJ2-3; tentatively, D is TRBD2 (5 bases). The CDR3 loop spans 13 amino acids. V gave up 4 bases and J gave up 1 base, with 9 bases separating them. The germline gives CDR1 DFQATT, CDR2 SNEGSKA (reference sequence). DNA of the CDR3: TGCAGTGCTACTATTAGCGGCACAGATACGCAGTATTTT. Translating it yields CSATISGTDTQYF.

The chain carries TRBV4-1 and TRBJ2-7, with TRBD2 identical over 11 bases. V shed 0 bases and J 3 bases; nucleotides not matched to a gene: 4. CDR1 and CDR2 (germline): MGHRA, YSYEKL. CDR3 length equals 16 residues. The CDR3 is CASSQDRGTSGYEQYF. Written as DNA, the CDR3 is TGCGCCAGCAGCCAAGATAGGGGGACTAGCGGCTACGAGCAGTACTTC.

There are a few counts of this clonotype. This sequence joins TRBV12-3 or TRBV12-4 and TRBJ1-5; D gene ambiguous. This CDR3 is 15 amino acids long. The V end was cut by 4 bases, the J end by 0 bases, with 10 bases between. The CDR3: CASSSTWSSNQPQHF. CDR3 nucleotide sequence: TGTGCCAGCAGTTCCACTTGGAGTAGCAATCAGCCCCAGCATTTT.